This TCR beta chain was profiled in a study of T cell repertoires in cytomegalovirus infection (dated 2019 in TCRdb). At the level of the whole study: Recently identified HLA-C-restricted CMV epitopes, whose presentation resists viral immunomodulation, were targeted by peptide stimulations together with well-studied HLA-B-restricted epitopes. Because public TCR beta signatures pointed to carriage of CMV infection together with the matching HLA type, the HLA type of each donor mattered for the analysis.

As concerns this clonotype: The antigen this receptor binds is unknown. One base away there is no much larger clone; base qualities are not given.

There are 19 amino acids in the CDR3, from cysteine to phenylalanine inclusive. Here the CDR3 DNA is all that survives: 57 bases in frame from base 1. V lost 0 bases and J lost 0 bases; the stretch between them is 15 bases long. For CDR1 and CDR2, the germline V gene (reference sequence) lists SEHNR and FQNEAQ. The study at large found these results: In both this cohort and an independent cohort of some 350 donors, the cumulative frequency of public TCR beta family members distinguished carriers of CMV infection plus the relevant HLA type. The ex vivo response was dominated by HLA-C-restricted CMV-specific TCR beta clonotypes, which also provided the single most frequent clonotype in two of eight donors.

The data were produced on an Illumina HiSeq 1500. TCRdb reanalyzed the raw reads on its own, using fastp at Q25 for trimming and MiXCR for clone calling, and kept in-frame beta chains. Records with the same CDR3 protein are collapsed into one entry carrying the most frequent genes and DNA. This sample gives 700,000 to 900,000 distinct CDR3 sequences in total; 25% to 35% of them show up just once. Of the sample, around 14% falls within the top ten clones. What the treatment or condition label conveys for this sample: in vitro stimulation with specific CMV peptide epitopes to enrich CMV-specific T cells.

This TCR was recovered from a human donor in good health (CMV status not recorded). Some clones in this sample may be carry-over from other donors' samples. The chain couples TRBV7-9 to TRBJ1-6, with no confidently assigned D gene. This material consisted of cultured CD8+ T cells from PBMCs, taken from culture after CMV antigen stimulation. The DNA sequence is TGTGCCAGCAGCTTAGCCTCTGGGTTGTCTAGCTCCTATAATTCACCCCTCCACTTT. Translated, it gives CASSLASGLSSSYNSPLHF.